This entry lists 21 T cell receptor beta chains sequenced from one sample in a study of cytomegalovirus exposure and HLA in healthy donors. The PCR employed 60 Vbeta primers together with 13 Jbeta primers. TCRdb's copy holds only in-frame clones and misses some; the assay was immunoSEQ multiplex PCR. The data show under 150,000 clones, and the top ten clones hold roughly 2%. The sequencing sample was made of PBMCs. Every receptor here comes from a woman aged 55-75 years in good health and CMV-seronegative.

The V call is TRBV19, the J call TRBJ2-1, with a weak D call TRBD1 (6 bases). V lost 5 bases and J 6 bases, leaving 20 bases between the germline ends. Germline assignment: CDR1 LNHDA and CDR2 SQIVND (reference sequence). The CDR3 covers 16 residues. CDR3 residues: CASSLYRVSVRNEQFF. CDR3 sequence (DNA): TGTGCCAGTAGTCTTTACAGGGTTTCGGTACGCAATGAGCAGTTCTTC.

V and J are TRBV19 and TRBJ1-5, with 7 bases identical to TRBD1. The J segment lost 5 bases and the V segment lost 4 bases, leaving 5 bases of the junction unmatched. The length of the CDR3 is 14 residues. Germline V gene data show CDR1 as LNHDA and CDR2 as SQIVND (reference sequence). Written as DNA, the CDR3 is TGTGCCAGTAGTACGAGGGGGCTGCATCAGCCCCAGCATTTT. It yields the protein CASSTRGLHQPQHF.

The J gene is TRBJ1-2, the V gene TRBV7-9; D uncertain. CDR1 and CDR2 from the germline V gene are SEHNR and FQNEAQ (reference sequence). The CDR3 has 13 amino acids. V was clipped by 3 bases and J by 0 bases, with 5 bases between them. The CDR3 loop is CASSFEANYGYTF. DNA of the CDR3: TGTGCCAGCAGCTTTGAGGCTAACTATGGCTACACCTTC.

The chain recombines TRBV2 with TRBJ2-4; weak D call: TRBD1 (6 bases). CDR1 is SNHLY, CDR2 FYNNEI, per germline. The CDR3 is 17 residues long. Trimming left V 5 bases short and J 0 bases short, with 17 bases between. CDR3 residues: CASSNPRGALAKNIQYF. The DNA for the CDR3 is TGTGCCAGCAGTAATCCCAGGGGCGCCCTAGCCAAAAACATTCAGTACTTC.

This chain joins TRBV5-6 and TRBJ1-5, with D maybe TRBD1 (5 bases). V lost 4 bases and J lost 3, with 14 bases in between. In germline, CDR1 is SGHDT, CDR2 YYEEEE. The CDR3 is 15 amino acids. CDR3 loop: CASSEVGRDNQPQHF. In DNA, the CDR3 is TGTGCCAGCAGCGAAGTAGGCAGGGACAATCAGCCCCAGCATTTT.

The chain recombines TRBV5-1 with TRBJ2-5; 11 positions agree with TRBD2. V dropped 4 bases and J dropped 3; count of bases not matched to a gene: 11. Per germline, CDR1 SGHRS and CDR2 YFSETQ. The CDR3 sequence is 17 residues long. CDR3 loop: CASSPGSASGRKETQYF. CDR3 DNA sequence: TGCGCCAGCAGCCCGGGCTCGGCTAGCGGGAGGAAAGAGACCCAGTACTTC.

The rearrangement links TRBV7-3 to TRBJ2-2; 8 bases match TRBD1. The J segment lost 5 bases and the V segment lost 5 bases, leaving 7 bases of the junction unmatched. Germline V lookup: CDR1 SGHTA, CDR2 FQGTGA. This CDR3 comprises 15 residues. CDR3 amino acids: CASSRTGGVTGELFF. The CDR3 nucleotides read TGTGCCAGCAGCCGTACAGGGGGAGTAACCGGGGAGCTGTTTTTT.

V is TRBV9 and J is TRBJ1-5; perhaps TRBD1 as D (6 bases). Deletions cut 0 bases from V and 6 bases from J, with 16 bases between. Germline V CDR1 and CDR2: SGDLS, YYNGEE. The CDR3 is 16 amino acids. The CDR3: CASSVGEGGQGQPQHF. Written as DNA, the CDR3 is TGTGCCAGCAGCGTAGGGGAGGGGGGGCAGGGTCAGCCCCAGCATTTT.

The chain has TRBV19 and TRBJ1-1, with 10 bases matching TRBD1. Germline values: CDR1 LNHDA, CDR2 SQIVND (reference sequence). The CDR3 contains 15 residues. Losses at the gene ends were 6 bases for V and 3 bases for J; bases not matched to a gene: 7. The CDR3 nucleotides read TGTGCCAGTAGAAGACAGGGGGCGCTGGACACTGAAGCTTTCTTT. Protein sequence: CASRRQGALDTEAFF.

The chain couples TRBV4-1 to TRBJ2-1; 10 bases are a match to TRBD2. The CDR3 runs 16 residues. V shed 4 bases, J shed 8 bases, and the junction held 11 bases outside the gene matches. Germline V gene data show CDR1 as MGHRA and CDR2 as YSYEKL. The CDR3: CASSRLERGGTHEQFF. CDR3 coding DNA: TGCGCCAGCAGCCGACTTGAGCGGGGGGGTACGCATGAGCAGTTCTTC.

This chain connects TRBV7-2 to TRBJ2-1; D might be TRBD2 (5 bases). V dropped 0 bases and J dropped 5 bases, with 17 bases sitting between them. Per the germline V gene, CDR1 is SGHTA and CDR2 is FQGNSA. This CDR3 contains 17 residues. The CDR3 DNA follows: TGTGCCAGCAGCTTAGCAGCCCTAGCCCCCGCCGACAATGAGCAGTTCTTC. It is translated as CASSLAALAPADNEQFF. Full variable domain (outside the CDR3, taken from reference TRBV7-2 and TRBJ2-1): GAGVSQSPSNKVTEKGKDVELRCDPISGHTALYWYRQSLGQGLEFLIYFQGNSAPDKSGLPSDRFSAERTGGSVSTLTIQRTQQEDSAVYLCASSLAALAPADNEQFFGPGTRLTVL.

The chain is built from TRBV5-1 and TRBJ1-5; tentatively, D is TRBD1 (5 bases). The CDR3 covers 13 residues. V was pared by 5 bases and J by 0 bases, with 6 bases between. The germline V gene has CDR1 SGHRS and CDR2 YFSETQ. The CDR3 region is CASRTDSNQPQHF. The DNA for the CDR3 is TGCGCCAGCAGGACAGATAGCAATCAGCCCCAGCATTTT.

J is TRBJ2-1 and V is TRBV6-1; 7 bases align to TRBD2. Germline V gene lookup returns CDR1 MNHNS and CDR2 SASEGT. The CDR3 spans 16 residues. V was pared by 3 bases and J by 1 base, with 6 bases of the junction left unmatched. The CDR3 is CASSDGTTSSYNEQFF. As DNA, the CDR3 is TGTGCCAGCAGTGATGGGACTACCAGTTCCTACAATGAGCAGTTCTTC.

The CDR3 loop reads CATSRVPGSNEKLFF. For the CDR3, the DNA is TGTGCCACCAGCAGAGTTCCGGGATCTAATGAAAAACTGTTTTTT. The chain has TRBV15 and TRBJ1-4; the D is unclear. Germline V CDR1 and CDR2: LNHNV, YYDKDF (reference sequence). The V gene lost 1 base and the J gene lost 3 bases, with 9 bases spanning the gap. CDR3 length: 15 amino acids.

The genes are TRBV7-2 and TRBJ2-3; unclear D gene. The CDR3 is 15 residues long. Deletions cut 0 bases from V and 0 bases from J, with 7 bases between. CDR1 is SGHTA and CDR2 is FQGNSA in the germline V gene. The CDR3 bases are TGTGCCAGCAGCTTAGCTTCGACTAGCACAGATACGCAGTATTTT. The encoded protein is CASSLASTSTDTQYF.

The chain joins TRBV4-1 to TRBJ2-5; D is uncertain. The end of the DNA fits TRBJ2-7 better, so the J call may be wrong. From germline, CDR1 is MGHRA and CDR2 YSYEKL. CDR3 size: 14 residues. CDR3 nucleotide sequence: TGCGCCAGCAGCCAACGTGGTCTAACCTACGAGCAGTACTTC. This translates into CASSQRGLTYEQYF.

The gene calls are TRBV7-9 and TRBJ2-1; 8 bases are shared with TRBD1. This CDR3 is 15 amino acids long. Trimming at V came to 2 bases and at J to 4 bases, leaving 4 bases not matched to a gene. The germline V gene has CDR1 SEHNR and CDR2 FQNEAQ (reference sequence). The CDR3 sequence: CASSLPGGLYNEQFF. The CDR3 DNA sequence: TGTGCCAGCAGCTTACCAGGGGGCTTATACAATGAGCAGTTCTTC.

The rearrangement joins TRBV2 to TRBJ2-5, with 9 nucleotides matching TRBD2. With the DNA end fitting TRBJ2-7 better, the J assignment may be wrong. This CDR3 contains 15 residues. Germline CDR1 is SNHLY and CDR2 is FYNNEI. CDR3 DNA: TGTGCCAGCAGTGTCTCTTCTAGCGGGGCCTACGAGCAGTACTTC. The encoded protein is CASSVSSSGAYEQYF.

This sequence joins TRBV6-1 and TRBJ1-2; 7 bases match TRBD1. Germline V CDR1 and CDR2: MNHNS, SASEGT. Trimming removed 1 base from V and 4 bases from J; junction bases left unmatched: 3. This CDR3 has 14 amino acids. CDR3 sequence (DNA): TGTGCCAGCAGTGAAGGACAGGGACGCTATGGCTACACCTTC. As protein: CASSEGQGRYGYTF.

The CDR3, as DNA: TGCAGCGTTGCTCTCCGGACAGCCCAAGAGACCCAGTACTTC. Its protein product is CSVALRTAQETQYF. This chain joins TRBV29-1 and TRBJ2-5; D perhaps matches TRBD1 (6 bases). There are 14 residues in the CDR3. Trimming took 4 bases from V and 1 from J, leaving 13 bases between them. Germline loops: CDR1 SQVTM, CDR2 ANQGSEA.

CDR3 in amino acids: CAISESVVLAKNIQYF. DNA for the CDR3: TGTGCCATCAGTGAGTCGGTAGTTCTAGCCAAAAACATTCAGTACTTC. This sequence joins TRBV10-3 and TRBJ2-4; no definite D call. This CDR3 contains 16 residues. Trimming took off 0 bases at V and 0 bases at J, with 9 bases between the two ends. Per the germline V gene, CDR1 is ENHRY and CDR2 is SYGVKD.